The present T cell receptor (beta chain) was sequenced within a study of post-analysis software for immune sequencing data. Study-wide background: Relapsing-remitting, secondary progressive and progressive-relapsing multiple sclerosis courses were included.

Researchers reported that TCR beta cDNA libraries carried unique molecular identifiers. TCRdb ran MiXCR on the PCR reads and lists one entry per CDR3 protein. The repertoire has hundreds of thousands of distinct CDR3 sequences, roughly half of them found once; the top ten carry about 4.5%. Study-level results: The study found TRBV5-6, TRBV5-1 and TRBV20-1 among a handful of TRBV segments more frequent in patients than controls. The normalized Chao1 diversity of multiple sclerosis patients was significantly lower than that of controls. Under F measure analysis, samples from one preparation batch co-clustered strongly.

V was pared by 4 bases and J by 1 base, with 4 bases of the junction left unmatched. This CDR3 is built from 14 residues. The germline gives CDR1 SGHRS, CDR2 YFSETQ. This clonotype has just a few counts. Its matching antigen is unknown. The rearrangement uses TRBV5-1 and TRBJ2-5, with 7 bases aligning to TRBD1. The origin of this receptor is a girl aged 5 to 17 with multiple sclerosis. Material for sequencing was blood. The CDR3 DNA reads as TGCGCCAGCAGCACCCGGGACAGCCAAGAGACCCAGTACTTC. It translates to CASSTRDSQETQYF.